These 6 T cell receptor beta chains share one sample of origin, sequenced in a study of blood T cell repertoires in COVID-19. The protocol was immunoSEQ multiplex PCR, while the TCRdb copy is restricted to in-frame clones and leaves out a portion. The data hold approximately 120,000 clones, with 60% to 80% observed a single time. Input material: peripheral blood. All receptors derive from an older man with COVID-19, enrolled during active disease.

V usage is TRBV29-1 and J usage is TRBJ1-1, with 7 bases aligning to TRBD1. The V segment lost 4 bases and the J segment 4 bases; nucleotides outside the gene matches: 6. The CDR3 length is 13 residues. Germline-derived CDR1 and CDR2 are SQVTM and ANQGSEA. CDR3 coding DNA: TGCAGCGTTGGAGAGGGGGCGAGCACTGAAGCTTTCTTT. It encodes CSVGEGASTEAFF. The complete variable domain, with remaining parts taken from reference TRBV29-1 and TRBJ1-1, reads SAVISQKPSRDICQRGTSLTIQCQVDSQVTMMFWYRQQPGQSLTLIATANQGSEATYESGFVIDKFPISRPNLTFSTLTVSNMSPEDSSIYLCSVGEGASTEAFFGQGTRLTVV.

This clone showed up just a few times. The chain carries TRBV3-1 (or the pseudogene TRBV3-2) and TRBJ1-6; no clear D gene. Germline V lookup: CDR1 LGHDT, CDR2 YNNKEL (reference sequence). The CDR3 totals 16 residues. The V and J ends lost 0 bases and 5 bases respectively, with 11 bases between them. CDR3 sequence: CASSQDLAGNNSPLHF. The CDR3 bases are TGTGCCAGCAGCCAAGATCTGGCCGGGAATAATTCACCCCTCCACTTT.

The chain combines TRBV7-2 with TRBJ2-1; tentatively, D is TRBD2 (6 bases). Germline values: CDR1 SGHTA, CDR2 FQGNSA. V lost 6 bases and J 9 bases, leaving 15 bases between the germline ends. The CDR3 has 13 residues. The CDR3 reads CASSSERVGEQFF. The CDR3 region has the DNA TGTGCCAGCAGTTCAGAGCGGGTAGGTGAGCAGTTCTTC. Using reference TRBV7-2 and TRBJ2-1 for the parts outside the CDR3, the full variable domain is GAGVSQSPSNKVTEKGKDVELRCDPISGHTALYWYRQSLGQGLEFLIYFQGNSAPDKSGLPSDRFSAERTGGSVSTLTIQRTQQEDSAVYLCASSSERVGEQFFGPGTRLTVL.

The chain uses TRBV3-1 (or the pseudogene TRBV3-2) and TRBJ2-1; TRBD2 aligns across 9 bases. The V gene's germline CDR1 is LGHDT and CDR2 YNNKEL (reference sequence). The junction had 11 bases not matched to a gene; V was cut back by 4 bases and J by 7 bases. The CDR3 totals 16 residues. DNA of the CDR3: TGTGCCAGCAGCCGCCAGCCTAGCGGGATCGGGAATGAGCAGTTCTTC. Residues: CASSRQPSGIGNEQFF.

The gene calls are TRBV7-8 and TRBJ2-1; D is perhaps TRBD2 (5 bases). The germline CDR1 and CDR2 sequences are SGHVS and FQNEAQ. The CDR3 loop spans 14 amino acids. V was cut by 8 bases and J by 0 bases, with 11 bases left in between. DNA for the CDR3: TGTGCCAGCGTGCGCGGGTACTCCTACAATGAGCAGTTCTTC. This gives the protein CASVRGYSYNEQFF.

The chain combines TRBV19 with TRBJ1-3; D is unresolved. Trimming removed 7 bases at V and 1 base at J, with 17 bases between. Germline CDR1 reads LNHDA; CDR2 reads SQIVND (reference sequence). The CDR3 consists of 16 residues. CDR3 sequence reads: CASTRLGELSGNTIYF. The DNA of the CDR3 is TGTGCCAGTACTCGACTCGGTGAATTATCTGGAAACACCATATATTTT.